One sample yielded the 15 T cell receptor beta chains listed below, sequenced in a study of T cells in Graves' hyperthyroidism and ophthalmopathy. TCR beta CDR3 regions were amplified from RNA transcripts. The HTBI primer set served for first-round RT-PCR of the TCR CDR3. MiXCR, applied by TCRdb to the multiplex PCR reads, yields one record per CDR3 protein. Among about 690,000 distinct CDR3 sequences listed, roughly 17% were seen once. The sample consisted of blood. The receptor source for this set is a man aged 45-65 years with Graves' hyperthyroidism.

The chain uses TRBV2 and TRBJ1-2; TRBD1 is a possible D gene (6 bases). Germline V gene data show CDR1 as SNHLY and CDR2 as FYNNEI. V dropped 7 bases and J dropped 4 bases, with 10 bases sitting between them. The CDR3 sequence is 12 residues long. The CDR3 spells CASTGGGYGYTF. CDR3 in DNA: TGTGCCAGCACGGGAGGGGGCTATGGCTACACCTTC.

The sample holds many counts of this clonotype. V and J are TRBV27 and TRBJ1-2; D remains unclear. Germline lookup yields CDR1 MNHEY and CDR2 SMNVEV (reference sequence). V lost 3 bases, J lost 0 bases, and 5 bases lay in between. This CDR3 has 13 amino acids. The CDR3 DNA follows: TGTGCCAGCAGTTTTAACACTAACTATGGCTACACCTTC. Its translation: CASSFNTNYGYTF.

This clonotype occurred a few times. The rearrangement links TRBV19 to TRBJ1-5; perhaps TRBD1 as D (6 bases). The V gene lost 3 bases and the J gene lost 0 bases, with 12 bases spanning the gap. This CDR3 is built from 16 residues. Germline V lookup: CDR1 LNHDA, CDR2 SQIVND (reference sequence). This CDR3 reads CASSMRDTYSNQPQHF. The CDR3 DNA sequence: TGTGCCAGTAGTATGCGGGACACATATAGCAATCAGCCCCAGCATTTT.

Note on this clonotype: A much larger clonotype is one base distant, so this may be a read error. The J gene is TRBJ2-2, the V gene TRBV28; 8 positions match TRBD1. J was trimmed by 5 bases and V by 7 bases; bases with no gene match: 18. The germline V gene has CDR1 MDHEN and CDR2 SYDVKM. The CDR3 has 18 residues. The CDR3 DNA follows: TGTGCCAGCAATCCGGGGGACAGGTTTCGGGGAGGAACCGGGGAGCTGTTTTTT. Translation: CASNPGDRFRGGTGELFF.

This clonotype was recorded at least ten times. This chain joins TRBV5-8 and TRBJ2-3; a weak D match, TRBD2 (5 bases). The CDR3 runs 13 residues. V gave up 2 bases and J gave up 4 bases, with 8 bases separating them. The germline V gene has CDR1 SGHTS and CDR2 YDEGEE. CDR3 protein: CASSFGAADTQYF. The CDR3, as DNA: TGTGCCAGCAGCTTCGGAGCGGCAGATACGCAGTATTTT.

This clonotype was observed many times. The chain employs TRBV28 and TRBJ2-7; 12 nucleotides align to TRBD2. This CDR3 has 15 amino acids. V lost 3 bases and J lost 3; bases outside the gene matches: 3. Germline V gene sequence: CDR1 MDHEN, CDR2 SYDVKM. The CDR3 nucleotides are TGTGCCAGCAGTTTGACTAGCGGGAGTAACTACGAGCAGTACTTC. The encoded protein is CASSLTSGSNYEQYF.

This clonotype was counted ten times or more. This chain links TRBV5-1 with TRBJ2-3; TRBD2 aligns across 14 bases. The CDR3 spans 20 residues. The germline V gene has CDR1 SGHRS and CDR2 YFSETQ. Trimming at V came to 4 bases and at J to 0 bases, leaving 13 bases not matched to a gene. Written as DNA, the CDR3 is TGCGCCAGCAGCAAGACTAGCGGGAGGGCCTCAGGCGAGAGCACAGATACGCAGTATTTT. This sequence encodes CASSKTSGRASGESTDTQYF.

The CDR3 DNA follows: TGTGCCACCAGTTCGGCCAGCTCTGGAAACACCATATATTTT. Translation: CATSSASSGNTIYF. The chain carries TRBV24-1 and TRBJ1-3, with D unresolved. Germline V gene sequence: CDR1 KGHDR, CDR2 SFDVKD. This CDR3 is built from 14 residues. Between the trimmed V and J ends, which lost 6 bases and 0 bases, there was a span of 8 bases.

The genes are TRBV4-3 and TRBJ2-3; D remains ambiguous. Deletions cut 0 bases from V and 2 bases from J, with 9 bases between. The CDR3 spans 15 residues. Germline lookup yields CDR1 LGHNA and CDR2 YSLEER. This CDR3 is CASSQEGIYTDTQYF. The CDR3 region has the DNA TGCGCCAGCAGCCAAGAGGGGATCTACACAGATACGCAGTATTTT.

At least ten counts were recorded for this clonotype. The J gene is TRBJ2-1, the V gene TRBV7-2; D is unclear. The germline V gene encodes CDR1 SGHTA and CDR2 FQGNSA. Trimming shortened V by 5 bases and J by 5 bases, and 19 bases separated the two germline ends. The CDR3 loop spans 16 amino acids. The DNA for the CDR3 is TGTGCCAGCAGCCCCCGTGGTAGGGTTGTTAACAATGAGCAGTTCTTC. Amino acid sequence: CASSPRGRVVNNEQFF.

The chain recombines TRBV19 with TRBJ1-5; no clear D gene. This CDR3 contains 16 residues. Per the germline V gene, CDR1 is LNHDA and CDR2 is SQIVND (reference sequence). Trimming removed 1 base at V and 0 bases at J, with 10 bases between. CDR3 nucleotide sequence: TGTGCCAGTAGTATAGGAAGCGTTAATAGCAATCAGCCCCAGCATTTT. It yields the protein CASSIGSVNSNQPQHF.

The V gene is TRBV9, the J gene TRBJ2-3; no reliable D call. Trimming took off 2 bases at V and 3 bases at J, with 13 bases between the two ends. The CDR3 spans 15 residues. In germline, CDR1 is SGDLS, CDR2 YYNGEE. The CDR3 protein is CASSVNPLGTDTQYF. CDR3 coding DNA: TGTGCCAGCAGCGTGAACCCTCTGGGTACAGATACGCAGTATTTT.

This clonotype was counted a few times. V and J are TRBV4-1 and TRBJ1-2, with D uncertain. The ends were cut back, 4 bases at V and 3 bases at J, with 9 bases in the middle. Germline V gene lookup returns CDR1 MGHRA and CDR2 YSYEKL. The CDR3 covers 13 residues. CDR3 region: CASSPRPDYGYTF. The CDR3 DNA is TGCGCCAGCAGCCCAAGACCGGACTATGGCTACACCTTC.

At least ten counts were recorded for this clonotype. V usage is TRBV29-1 and J usage is TRBJ2-7; perhaps TRBD2 as D (6 bases). V lost 5 bases and J lost 6, with 20 bases in between. The CDR3 is made up of 14 amino acids. CDR1 and CDR2 (germline): SQVTM, ANQGSEA. The CDR3 region is CSVPGPGGGGEQYF. CDR3 nucleotide sequence: TGCAGCGTTCCCGGCCCGGGTGGGGGAGGCGAGCAGTACTTC.

This clonotype was seen a few times. This sequence joins TRBV10-3 and TRBJ1-5; D is uncertain. CDR1 is ENHRY and CDR2 is SYGVKD in the germline V gene. The CDR3 contains 14 residues. V lost 4 bases and J lost 7, with 14 bases in between. The CDR3 protein is CAISGEGPRQPQHF. CDR3 DNA sequence: TGTGCCATCAGTGGGGAAGGCCCTCGACAGCCCCAGCATTTT.